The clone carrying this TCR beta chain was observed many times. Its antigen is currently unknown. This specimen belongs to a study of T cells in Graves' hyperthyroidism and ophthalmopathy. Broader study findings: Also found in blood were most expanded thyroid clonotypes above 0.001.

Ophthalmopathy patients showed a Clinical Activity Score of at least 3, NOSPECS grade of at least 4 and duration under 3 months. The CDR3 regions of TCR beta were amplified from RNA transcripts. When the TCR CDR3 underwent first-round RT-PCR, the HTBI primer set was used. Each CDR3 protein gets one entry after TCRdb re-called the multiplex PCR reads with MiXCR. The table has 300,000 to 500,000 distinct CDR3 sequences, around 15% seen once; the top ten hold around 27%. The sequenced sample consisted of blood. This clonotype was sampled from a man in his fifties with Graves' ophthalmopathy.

The CDR3 DNA is TGTGCCAGCAGTGTCCCCGGGGAGCTGTTTTTT. Translation gives CASSVPGELFF. The chain employs TRBV2 and TRBJ2-2; no reliable D call. Trimming took 4 bases from V and 6 from J, leaving 3 bases between them. CDR3 length: 11 residues. Germline V gene lookup returns CDR1 SNHLY and CDR2 FYNNEI.